This is a list of T cell receptor beta chains from one sample in a study of shared T cell receptors in the human thymus. TCRdb's copy holds only in-frame clones and misses some; the assay was immunoSEQ multiplex PCR. The data contain 700,000 or so clones, 80% to 90% of them singletons. The same data also went into a second study, on human thymus T cells.

The sample comprised thymocytes. All receptors come from a girl under three years old with a congenital heart defect. Each CDR3 is given with its conserved first and last residue. The order of the fields is J gene, D gene, clone size, V gene, CDR3 DNA, CDR3 protein. The D gene is left open where the match is weak. Clone size is shown for a subset of rows, as once, few, many or a class of expanded clone.

>TRBJ1-1|NA|NA|TRBV6-5
TGTGCCAGCAGACAGGGACCTCACTTGAACACTGAAGCTTTCTTT
CASRQGPHLNTEAFF
>TRBJ2-7|NA|NA|TRBV6-1
TGTGCCAGCAGTGATGTAGTTTGGGGCTGGGGTGCCCGTAGCTCCTACGAGCAGTACTTC
CASSDVVWGWGARSSYEQYF
>TRBJ1-1|TRBD1|once|TRBV5-6
TGTGCCAGCAGCGAGATGACAGGGAAGAACACTGAAGCTTTCTTT
CASSEMTGKNTEAFF
>TRBJ2-5|TRBD2|few|TRBV2
TGTGCCAGCAGTGAAAGAGTGATTAGCGGGGGTAGAGAGACCCAGTACTTC
CASSERVISGGRETQYF
>TRBJ2-7|TRBD2|few|TRBV6-1
TGTGCCAGCAGTCAAGAGTCTAAACCCGGACTAGCGGGGTCCGAGCAGTACTTC
CASSQESKPGLAGSEQYF
>TRBJ1-2|TRBD1|NA|TRBV6-5
TGTGCCAGCAGTTACCTCTCGCGACAGGGAATGCGGGGCTACACCTTC
CASSYLSRQGMRGYTF
>TRBJ1-1|TRBD1|NA|TRBV29-1
TGCAGCGTTGTTGGGACAGGAGGCGCTTTCTTT
CSVVGTGGAFF
>TRBJ2-7|NA|NA|TRBV18
TGTGCCAGCTCACCAGGGACTCTGGTGTACTACGAGCAGTACTTC
CASSPGTLVYYEQYF
>TRBJ1-2|TRBD1|NA|TRBV5-1
TGCGCCAGCAGCTTTGGACAGGCGGTTCGGTATGGCTACACCTTC
CASSFGQAVRYGYTF
>TRBJ2-5|NA|NA|TRBV28
TGTGCCAGCAGTATCATATCGGCGGCGGGCCAAGAGACCCAGTACTTC
CASSIISAAGQETQYF
>TRBJ2-1|TRBD2|NA|TRBV5-5
TGTGCCAGCAGCTCCGCCGGGAGGGGGGGACTCAATGAGCAGTTCTTC
CASSSAGRGGLNEQFF
>TRBJ1-3|NA|NA|TRBV7-2
TGTGCCAGCAGGGAGGGCCCTCCTCTCTCTGGAAACACCATATATTTT
CASREGPPLSGNTIYF
>TRBJ2-7|TRBD1|few|TRBV28
TGTGCCAGCAGCCTCATAATCCTCCCGGGACAGGGGTCCTACGAGCAGTACTTC
CASSLIILPGQGSYEQYF
>TRBJ1-2|TRBD1|NA|TRBV5-6
TGTGCCAGCAGCTTACAGGGGACCGGCTACACCTTC
CASSLQGTGYTF
>TRBJ1-1|NA|NA|TRBV12-5
TGTGCTAGTGGTTTGGTAAAGAGGAGTCAGAACACTGAAGCTTTCTTT
CASGLVKRSQNTEAFF
>TRBJ1-2|TRBD1|few|TRBV5-1
TGCGCCAGCAGCCCCGGACAGGGCGACTATGGCTACACCTTC
CASSPGQGDYGYTF
>TRBJ1-2|NA|few|TRBV5-1
TGCGCCAGCAGCCTGTTGGGGCTAGATGGCTACACCTTC
CASSLLGLDGYTF
>TRBJ2-7|TRBD1|few|TRBV6-5
TGTGCCAGCAGTCCCTGGGGCAGGGGGTACGAGCAGTACTTC
CASSPWGRGYEQYF
>TRBJ2-7|TRBD1|NA|TRBV14
TGTGCCAGCAGCTCCCTCAAGACAGGGATTGATCAGTACTTC
CASSSLKTGIDQYF
>TRBJ1-2|NA|NA|TRBV4-1
TGCGCCAGCAGCCGGGGGGTTAACTATGGCTACACCTTC
CASSRGVNYGYTF
>TRBJ2-7|TRBD1|NA|TRBV4-3
TGCGCCAGCAGCCAAGATGAGGGGGCGAACGAGCAGTACTTC
CASSQDEGANEQYF
>TRBJ1-1|NA|NA|TRBV5-1
TGCGCCAGCATGGGTTATCAGGCGCCAAAGGCGGGGGACTTGAACACTGAAGCTTTCTTT
CASMGYQAPKAGDLNTEAFF
>TRBJ1-2|NA|NA|TRBV5-1
TGCGCCAGCAGCTTGGAGCCGACATTCTCTGTTATTTGCTACACCTTC
CASSLEPTFSVICYTF
>TRBJ2-3|NA|NA|TRBV18
TGTGCCAGCTCACCAATTGCGGGCTCCCCAAGCACAGATACGCAGTATTTT
CASSPIAGSPSTDTQYF
>TRBJ2-1|TRBD2|NA|TRBV10-3
TGTGCCATCAGGCGGACTAGCGGGGGTATTGAGCAGTTCTTC
CAIRRTSGGIEQFF
>TRBJ1-1|TRBD1|once|TRBV6-5
TGTGCCAGCAGAGTGCCCGGGACAGGAAACACTGAAGCTTTCTTT
CASRVPGTGNTEAFF
>TRBJ2-7|NA|once|TRBV18
TGTGCCAGCTCACCAAGGTCCGACTGCTGGCCGGGCCCCAAGGAGGGTTACGAGCAGTACTTC
CASSPRSDCWPGPKEGYEQYF
>TRBJ1-1|NA|NA|TRBV5-1
TGCGCCAGTTCGAGGGGCGGGGGAAGCTTGAACACTGAAGCTTTCTTT
CASSRGGGSLNTEAFF
>TRBJ2-5|NA|NA|TRBV9
TGTGCCAGCAGCGTAGTTGCCGATAGAGGACAGAAGATTGAGGAGACCCAGTACTTC
CASSVVADRGQKIEETQYF
>TRBJ1-4|NA|few|TRBV6-6
TGTGCCAGCAGTTACCAGGGGGAAAAACTGTTTTTT
CASSYQGEKLFF
>TRBJ1-2|NA|NA|TRBV5-1
TGCGCCAGCAGCTTAGTCAGGCTCTGGTGGGGCTACACCTTC
CASSLVRLWWGYTF
>TRBJ2-3|NA|NA|TRBV4-1
TGCGCCAGCAGCCAAGCCCTCGGAGCTTTGAGAGATACGCAGTATTTT
CASSQALGALRDTQYF
>TRBJ1-2|TRBD1|NA|TRBV7-4
TGTGCCAGCAGCTCCATATCCGGGACAGGGAATGGCTACACCTTC
CASSSISGTGNGYTF
>TRBJ2-2|NA|NA|TRBV19
TGTGCCACAAAGGACTCTCGTGCCTCCGGGGAGCTGTTTTTT
CATKDSRASGELFF
>TRBJ1-6|NA|NA|TRBV6-6
TGTGCCAGCTGGGTCAGGAACTTTAATTCACCCCTCCACTTT
CASWVRNFNSPLHF
>TRBJ1-1|NA|NA|TRBV5-1
TGCGCCAGCCGGGCAGCGGGGAACACTGAAGCTTTCTTT
CASRAAGNTEAFF
>TRBJ1-2|NA|NA|TRBV18
TGTGCCAGCTCACCAACACAGGTACTCCGAGCTAACTATGGCTACACCTTC
CASSPTQVLRANYGYTF
>TRBJ2-1|NA|NA|TRBV15
TGTGCCACCAGCAGGGGCGGCGCGGGGCACTACAATGAGCAGTTCTTC
CATSRGGAGHYNEQFF
>TRBJ1-6|TRBD1|once|TRBV15
TGTGCCACCAGCAGAGAAGGTCAGGGGGCCCACTCACCCCTCCACTTT
CATSREGQGAHSPLHF
>TRBJ1-5|TRBD1|NA|TRBV28
TGTGCCAGCAGTTTAACAGGGGGCAATCAGCCCCAGCATTTT
CASSLTGGNQPQHF
>TRBJ1-5|TRBD1|NA|TRBV4-1
TGCGCCAGCAGCCAAGTCGACAGGGATGGCAATCAGCCCCAGCATTTT
CASSQVDRDGNQPQHF
>TRBJ1-1|NA|NA|TRBV7-3
TGTGCCAGCAGCTTACTAGGCCCGGGGGGCGCCTATGAAGCTTTCTTT
CASSLLGPGGAYEAFF
>TRBJ2-4|TRBD1|once|TRBV27
TGTGCCAGCAGTCCGACCCCGGACAGGGTGGCGTACTTC
CASSPTPDRVAYF
>TRBJ2-1|NA|NA|TRBV9
TGTGCCAGCAGCTTAGTCGGGTCCCATGAGCAGTTCTTC
CASSLVGSHEQFF
>TRBJ1-2|TRBD1|NA|TRBV6-1
TGTGCCAGCAGTGAACGTTTTGGGACAGGGGGCTCGACGGGCTATGGCTACACCTTC
CASSERFGTGGSTGYGYTF
>TRBJ2-7|NA|NA|TRBV7-2
TGTGCCAGCAGCCTATCCCGGGACTACGAGCAGTACTTC
CASSLSRDYEQYF
>TRBJ1-3|NA|NA|TRBV10-3
TGTGCCATCAGTGACCGGGACACTGTAAACACCATATATTTT
CAISDRDTVNTIYF
>TRBJ2-3|NA|NA|TRBV5-1
TGCGCCAGCAGCTTGGTAGGGCAGGGTGGAGATACGCAGTATTTT
CASSLVGQGGDTQYF
>TRBJ1-5|TRBD1|NA|TRBV27
TGTGCCAGCAGCTTCAGGGGGCAGGAACAGCCCCAGCATTTT
CASSFRGQEQPQHF
>TRBJ1-1|TRBD1|NA|TRBV4-1
TGCGCCAGCAGCCGAGATAGGGGGCTTGGGAACACTGAAGCTTTCTTT
CASSRDRGLGNTEAFF
>TRBJ1-1|NA|once|TRBV29-1
TGCAGCGTTGACCCCCTACCCTTTGAAGCTTTCTTT
CSVDPLPFEAFF
>TRBJ2-1|NA|NA|TRBV7-2
TGTGCCAGCAGCTTAGATTTCCCGGTTTTCTCCTACAATGAGCAGTTCTTC
CASSLDFPVFSYNEQFF
>TRBJ2-1|NA|NA|TRBV5-6
TGTGCCAGCAGCTTGATCGTCCACTCGGTAAATGAGCAGTTCTTC
CASSLIVHSVNEQFF
>TRBJ1-2|NA|NA|TRBV19
TGTGCCAGTATCGACATTGGGGAGGGCCCTAACTATGGCTACACCTTC
CASIDIGEGPNYGYTF
>TRBJ2-2|NA|few|TRBV10-3
TGTGCCATCAGTGGCGACAGGAAGAACACCGGGGAGCTGTTTTTT
CAISGDRKNTGELFF
>TRBJ1-1|NA|NA|TRBV12-5
TGTGCTAGTGTCTCAAAGGACGACAGGACTAACACTGAAGCTTTCTTT
CASVSKDDRTNTEAFF
>TRBJ2-2|TRBD1|NA|TRBV7-3
TGTGCCAGCAGCCCAGGAATTCCCGGGACAGGGGAGGCCGGGGAGCTGTTTTTT
CASSPGIPGTGEAGELFF
>TRBJ2-1|TRBD2|NA|TRBV5-1
TGCGCCAGCAGCTACGAACTAGCGGGGGGCCCCAATGAGCAGTTCTTC
CASSYELAGGPNEQFF